A selection of T cell receptor beta chains follows, all from one sample in a study of T cell repertoires in cytomegalovirus infection. MiXCR, run by TCRdb on the reads, gives a single entry per CDR3 protein. The table records about 490,000 distinct CDR3 sequences, around a quarter of them present only once. The material sequenced was PBMCs. The receptors come from a human donor in good health (CMV status not recorded). Some clones in this sample may be carry-over from other donors' samples. Both conserved end residues are part of each CDR3. A D gene is named only where the DNA matches it firmly. Size is omitted from some rows. Given values are once, few, many or a class for expanded clones.

V	size	D	J	DNA	CDR3
TRBV7-9	few	.	TRBJ1-1	TGTGCCAGCAGCTCGAAGGGTTGGGGAAGGACAGAGAACACTGAAGCTTTCTTT	CASSSKGWGRTENTEAFF
TRBV7-3	few	TRBD1	TRBJ1-4	TGTGCCAGCAGCTTAACTGGGACAGGGGGTGAAAAACTGTTTTTT	CASSLTGTGGEKLFF
TRBV27	.	TRBD1	TRBJ1-2	TGTGCCAGCAGTTTATCGACAGGGTTCTTGAGTGGCTACACCTTC	CASSLSTGFLSGYTF
TRBV4-2	.	.	TRBJ2-1	TGTGCCAGCAGTCCTGAAGTTAGCGGAAGCTTCGGCCATGAGCAGTTCTTC	CASSPEVSGSFGHEQFF
TRBV19	few	.	TRBJ1-1	TGTGCCTGTACCTGGAGGGGTGAGGTCCCGAACACTGAAGCTTTCTTT	CACTWRGEVPNTEAFF
TRBV3-1	.	TRBD2	TRBJ2-7	TGTGCCAGCAGCCAAGGTAGCGGGGGGGATTACGAGCAGTACTTC	CASSQGSGGDYEQYF
TRBV6-4	.	.	TRBJ2-6	TGTGCCAGCAGTCCCCGGGCTGGGTCAGCTGGGGCCAACGTCCTGACTTTC	CASSPRAGSAGANVLTF
TRBV5-8	.	TRBD1	TRBJ2-5	TGTGCCAGCAGCCCCGGTCGTGACAGGGCATCAGAGACCCAGTACTTC	CASSPGRDRASETQYF
TRBV12-3/TRBV12-4	.	.	TRBJ2-1	TGTGCCAGCAGCACAGGGACCCCCAATGAGCAGTTCTTC	CASSTGTPNEQFF
TRBV29-1	.	.	TRBJ2-2	TGCAGCGTTGGTGGCAGGGCTACCGGGGAGCTGTTTTTT	CSVGGRATGELFF
TRBV7-9	few	.	TRBJ2-7	TGTGCCAGCAGCTTCTTGACCTACGAGCAGTACTTC	CASSFLTYEQYF
TRBV10-3	few	TRBD2	TRBJ2-1	TGTGCCACCCTTAAGGCGGGAGGGAGGAATGAGCAGTTCTTC	CATLKAGGRNEQFF
TRBV7-9	.	.	TRBJ2-1	TGTGCCAGCAGCCCGAGGGGGATTTATTACAATGAGCAGTTCTTC	CASSPRGIYYNEQFF
TRBV19	.	.	TRBJ2-5	TGTGCCAGTAGGGTCCGAGGGAAGAAGACCCAGTACTTC	CASRVRGKKTQYF
TRBV7-9	.	.	TRBJ2-2	TGTGCCAGCAGCACCCGGGGCGGTACCGGGGAGCTGTTTTTT	CASSTRGGTGELFF
TRBV5-6	.	TRBD1	TRBJ1-1	TGTGCCAGCAGCGCCCGCAGGGGGCTACACACTGAAGCTTTCTTT	CASSARRGLHTEAFF
TRBV11-3	few	.	TRBJ2-3	TGTGCCAGCATACAGCGTTGGATTAGCACAGATACGCAGTATTTT	CASIQRWISTDTQYF
TRBV18	.	.	TRBJ1-1	TGTGCCAGCTCACCCCTCCCGGAACCCTCCACTGAAGCTTTCTTT	CASSPLPEPSTEAFF
TRBV12-3/TRBV12-4	few	TRBD2	TRBJ2-1	TGTGCCAGCAGCCGTAACCGCCGACTAGCGGGGCTCAATGAGCAGTTCTTC	CASSRNRRLAGLNEQFF
TRBV7-3	once	TRBD1	TRBJ2-6	TGTGCCAGCAGCCACCTTGGGAGGGACAGGGGATCAGGGGCCAACGTCCTGACTTTC	CASSHLGRDRGSGANVLTF
TRBV19	few	.	TRBJ1-1	TGTGCCAGTAGTATAGATATGGGGGTGGGCACTGAAGCTTTCTTT	CASSIDMGVGTEAFF
TRBV12-3/TRBV12-4	.	.	TRBJ2-2	TGTGCCAGCAGTTTTTGGTCCGGGGAGCTGTTTTTT	CASSFWSGELFF
TRBV7-8	few	TRBD1	TRBJ2-2	TGTGCCAGCAGTCCGCACCTTAGGGTACCGGGACAGGGTGAGCGCGGGGAGCTGTTTTTT	CASSPHLRVPGQGERGELFF
TRBV7-2	many	TRBD2	TRBJ2-1	TGTGCCAGCAGCTTAGGCCGACTAGCGGGGGTGTTTGCTGAGCAGTTCTTC	CASSLGRLAGVFAEQFF
TRBV9	.	TRBD2	TRBJ2-1	TGTGCCGAGTTTCTTGGGCTAATGGTTTGGGTTGCTAGCGGCTCGAGCTCCTACAATGAGCAGTTCTTC	CAEFLGLMVWVASGSSSYNEQFF
TRBV15	few	.	TRBJ2-2	TGTGCCACCAGCAGAGATACAGGGTTCGGGGAGCTGTTTTTT	CATSRDTGFGELFF
TRBV11-2	few	TRBD2	TRBJ2-1	TGTGCCAGCAGCCGAACTAGCGGGGCTTACAATGAGCAGTTCTTC	CASSRTSGAYNEQFF
TRBV7-2	few	TRBD1	TRBJ1-2	TGTGCCAGCAGCTCGATTATGGGGGAGGAGACAGGGGGTTCTAACTATGGCTACACCTTC	CASSSIMGEETGGSNYGYTF
TRBV12-3/TRBV12-4	few	.	TRBJ1-2	TGTGCCAGCAAATCCACAGGCGTCTTTAATGGCTACACCTTC	CASKSTGVFNGYTF
TRBV7-2	many	.	TRBJ2-3	TGTGCCAGCAGTCCCCAGACGAGCACAGATACGCAGTATTTT	CASSPQTSTDTQYF
TRBV7-8	many	.	TRBJ1-1	TGTGCCAGCAGCTTAAACATGGTAGCTGAAGCTTTCTTT	CASSLNMVAEAFF
TRBV19	.	.	TRBJ1-5	TGTGCCAGTAGCTCTGGGACGTTGTATCAGCCCCAGCATTTT	CASSSGTLYQPQHF
TRBV9	.	.	TRBJ2-5	TGTGCCAGCAGCGTAGGGACCAAGTACCAAGAGACCCAGTACTTC	CASSVGTKYQETQYF
TRBV5-4	.	TRBD2	TRBJ2-7	TGTGCCAGCAGCTTGGGTGGACTAGCGGGAGGGAGCTCCTACGAGCAGTACTTC	CASSLGGLAGGSSYEQYF
TRBV27	few	.	TRBJ1-1	TGTGCCAGCAGTTTCCGAGGAGGGGAAGCTTTCTTT	CASSFRGGEAFF
TRBV15	.	.	TRBJ1-1	TGTGCCACCAGCAGAGCCGGGGGGAACACTGAAGCTTTCTTT	CATSRAGGNTEAFF
TRBV7-2	few	.	TRBJ2-7	TGTGCCAGCAGCTTACGCCGATCCCGGGAGAGGGACGAGCAGTACTTC	CASSLRRSRERDEQYF
TRBV25-1	.	.	TRBJ2-1	TGTGCCAGCGATAAAGCGGGTATCTACAATGAGCAGTTCTTC	CASDKAGIYNEQFF
TRBV12-3/TRBV12-4	.	.	TRBJ2-7	TGTGCCAGCAGTTTTAGCCCGGGTCTCTACGAGCAGTACTTC	CASSFSPGLYEQYF
TRBV20-1	many	.	TRBJ2-1	TGCAGTGCTAGAGACTTTCCCTACAATGAGCAGTTCTTC	CSARDFPYNEQFF
TRBV5-4	few	TRBD2	TRBJ2-1	TGTGCCAGCAGCATTCCGGGACTAGCGGTTAATGAGCAGTTCTTC	CASSIPGLAVNEQFF
TRBV29-1	few	.	TRBJ1-2	TGCAGCGTTGATTTGGCAGCTTCGGACTATGGCTACACCTTC	CSVDLAASDYGYTF
TRBV7-2	many	.	TRBJ1-2	TGTGCCAGCAGCTTAGGGGATGGGAGCTACACCTTC	CASSLGDGSYTF
TRBV6-2/TRBV6-3	few	TRBD1	TRBJ1-1	TGTGCCAGCAGTGACAGGGTCAACACTGAAGCTTTCTTT	CASSDRVNTEAFF
TRBV12-3/TRBV12-4	.	TRBD1	TRBJ1-1	TGTGCCAGCACCCCTAGGACAGGACGGAACACTGAAGCTTTCTTT	CASTPRTGRNTEAFF
TRBV2	.	TRBD2	TRBJ2-3	TGTGCCAGCAGTGGGGGACTAGCCGCGACAGATACGCAGTATTTT	CASSGGLAATDTQYF
TRBV19	.	TRBD2	TRBJ2-1	TGTGCCAGTAGTATCGGCATAGGGGGGACTAGCGGGAGGCCGGCGCGCAATGAGCAGTTCTTC	CASSIGIGGTSGRPARNEQFF
TRBV9	.	TRBD2	TRBJ2-3	TGTGCCAGCAGCGTAGTAGCGGGAAGCACAGATACGCAGTATTTT	CASSVVAGSTDTQYF
TRBV28	many	TRBD1	TRBJ1-4	TGTGCCAGCTACAAGAGGACAGGCGAAAAACTGTTTTTT	CASYKRTGEKLFF
TRBV4-1	.	.	TRBJ1-3	TGCGCCAGCAGCCAAGAAACAGTAGTCTCTGGAAACACCATATATTTT	CASSQETVVSGNTIYF
TRBV5-5	.	TRBD1	TRBJ2-7	TGTGCCAGCAGCGCTACCTACAGGGGGTCCTACGAGCAGTACTTC	CASSATYRGSYEQYF
TRBV19	.	.	TRBJ2-1	TGTGCCAGTAGTATAGGGATAGAGCAGTTCTTC	CASSIGIEQFF
TRBV28	few	.	TRBJ1-5	TGTGCCAGCAGCCCGGGACACTTTAGCAATCAGCCCCAGCATTTT	CASSPGHFSNQPQHF
TRBV6-1	few	.	TRBJ2-5	TGTGCCAGCAGTGTATCGGACTCCGAGACCCAGTACTTC	CASSVSDSETQYF
TRBV4-3	few	.	TRBJ1-2	TGCGCCAGCAGCCAAGGGACCTCAGGAGCCTATGGCTACACCTTC	CASSQGTSGAYGYTF
TRBV29-1	.	TRBD2	TRBJ2-1	TGCAGCGTTGTCCTAGCGGGAAGAAACGAGCAGTTCTTC	CSVVLAGRNEQFF
TRBV7-2	few	.	TRBJ2-7	TGTGCCAGCAGGGGGCTCCAGACGGGAGCCGAGCAGTACTTC	CASRGLQTGAEQYF
TRBV7-2	few	TRBD2	TRBJ2-7	TGTGCCAGCAGCATACTAGCGTTTAGCTCCTACGAGCAGTACTTC	CASSILAFSSYEQYF
TRBV7-8	few	.	TRBJ2-3	TGTGCCAGCAGATCAGGGTTTACGGGCACAGATACGCAGTATTTT	CASRSGFTGTDTQYF